A single T cell receptor (beta chain) is shown here with its context. Its antigen is currently not known. The record has no base qualities; no much larger clone is one base away. This sample is part of a study of blood T cell repertoires in COVID-19 (dated by TCRdb to between 2020 and 2021). Concerning the study at large: Samples covering the acute and convalescent phases of COVID-19 were provided by collaborators in the United States, Italy and Spain. Deeply sampled blood TCRbeta repertoires from subjects exposed to, actively infected with, or recovered from COVID-19 were included in the dataset. The sample metadata nearly always contained a de-identified subject ID, COVID-19 status, age in years and sex. The samples were drawn from the first 160 participants of the ongoing ImmuneRACE study and from 950 to 1,500 subjects provided by 6 global collaborators. The material from the prospective study consisted of cDNA or gDNA derived from T cells, B-cell-depleted T cells, or PBMCs. A freely available public database, intended as a resource for researchers studying the immune response to SARS-CoV-2, is where the repertoires were released. Where available, HLA class I and class II types were taken from metadata supplied by the sample provider and were not determined by assay-based typing. Broad study findings and their caveats: How much clinical and demographic metadata was included differed by source and by participant, and the metadata was provided uncurated.

Each collaborating institution followed its own protocols to collect whole blood in K2EDTA tubes. For TCRbeta analysis, collaborator samples were shipped as frozen whole blood, as isolated PBMCs, or as DNA extracted from either sample type. The CDR1 and CDR2 encoded by the germline V gene are LGHNA and YNFKEQ. The CDR3 runs 16 residues from the cysteine to the phenylalanine. Of all the DNA, just the CDR3 is kept, 48 bases in frame from base 1. Relative to germline, V is 4 bases shorter and J is 1 base shorter, with 11 bases between their ends. TCRbeta CDR3 regions were amplified from genomic DNA using the immunoSEQ Assay, a bias-controlled multiplex PCR. In the source study's methods: The number of nucleated cells in each sample was estimated from the amplification of reference gene primers within the assay. To quantify the absolute abundance of each unique TCRbeta CDR3 rearrangement, sequence reads were collapsed and filtered. Productive Simpson clonality was computed per sample as the square root of Simpson's diversity index over productive rearrangements. In TCRdb, the immuneACCESS table is reduced to in-frame sequences with V and J assigned. These tables do not hold every clone; where another copy was compared, an unresolved V gene accounts for under half, and the others remain unexplained. That table furnishes V, J and clone size, whereas the DNA furnished D and trimming. The sample table shows 190,000 or so clones, and roughly 86% are seen once. Roughly 2.5% of the sample is taken by the ten largest.

The clonotype was recovered from a man between 40 and 49 years old with active or convalescent COVID-19. The sequenced sample was peripheral blood. The V gene is TRBV4-2 and the J gene is TRBJ1-6, and perhaps TRBD1 as D gene, on 5 matching bases. DNA sequence: TGTGCCAGCAGCCCCGGGACTCATTCCTATAATTCACCCCTCCACTTT. The encoded protein is CASSPGTHSYNSPLHF.